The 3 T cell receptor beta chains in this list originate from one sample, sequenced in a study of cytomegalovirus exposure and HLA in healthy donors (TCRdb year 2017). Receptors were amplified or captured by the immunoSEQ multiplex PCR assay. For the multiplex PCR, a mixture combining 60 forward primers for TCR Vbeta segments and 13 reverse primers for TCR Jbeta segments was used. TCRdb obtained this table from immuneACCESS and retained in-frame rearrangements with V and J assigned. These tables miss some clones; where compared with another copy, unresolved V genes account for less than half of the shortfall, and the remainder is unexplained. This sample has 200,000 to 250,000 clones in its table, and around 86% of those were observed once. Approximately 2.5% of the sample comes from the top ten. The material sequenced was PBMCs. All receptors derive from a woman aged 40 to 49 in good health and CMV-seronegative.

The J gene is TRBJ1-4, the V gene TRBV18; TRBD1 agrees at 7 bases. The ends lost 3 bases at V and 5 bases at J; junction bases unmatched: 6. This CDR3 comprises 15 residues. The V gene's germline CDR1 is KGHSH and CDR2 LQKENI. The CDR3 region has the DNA TGTGCCAGCTCACCGCTGTCGACAGGGAATGAAAAACTGTTTTTT. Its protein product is CASSPLSTGNEKLFF.

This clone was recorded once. The CDR3: CASSSGGSPNQPQHF. Written as DNA, the CDR3 is TGTGCCAGCAGCTCGGGGGGCAGCCCAAATCAGCCCCAGCATTTT. This chain links TRBV7-9 with TRBJ1-5; a possible D gene is TRBD1 (6 bases). Trimming cost V 4 bases and J 4 bases, with 14 bases left between them. Germline V CDR1 and CDR2: SEHNR, FQNEAQ (reference sequence). This CDR3 is built from 15 residues.

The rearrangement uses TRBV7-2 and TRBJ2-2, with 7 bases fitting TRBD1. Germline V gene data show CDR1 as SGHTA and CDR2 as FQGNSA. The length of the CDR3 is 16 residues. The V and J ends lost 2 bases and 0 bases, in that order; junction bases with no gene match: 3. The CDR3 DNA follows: TGTGCCAGCAGCTTATACGGGACAGCGAACACCGGGGAGCTGTTTTTT. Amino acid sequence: CASSLYGTANTGELFF. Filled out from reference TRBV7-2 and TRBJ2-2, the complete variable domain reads GAGVSQSPSNKVTEKGKDVELRCDPISGHTALYWYRQSLGQGLEFLIYFQGNSAPDKSGLPSDRFSAERTGGSVSTLTIQRTQQEDSAVYLCASSLYGTANTGELFFGEGSRLTVL.